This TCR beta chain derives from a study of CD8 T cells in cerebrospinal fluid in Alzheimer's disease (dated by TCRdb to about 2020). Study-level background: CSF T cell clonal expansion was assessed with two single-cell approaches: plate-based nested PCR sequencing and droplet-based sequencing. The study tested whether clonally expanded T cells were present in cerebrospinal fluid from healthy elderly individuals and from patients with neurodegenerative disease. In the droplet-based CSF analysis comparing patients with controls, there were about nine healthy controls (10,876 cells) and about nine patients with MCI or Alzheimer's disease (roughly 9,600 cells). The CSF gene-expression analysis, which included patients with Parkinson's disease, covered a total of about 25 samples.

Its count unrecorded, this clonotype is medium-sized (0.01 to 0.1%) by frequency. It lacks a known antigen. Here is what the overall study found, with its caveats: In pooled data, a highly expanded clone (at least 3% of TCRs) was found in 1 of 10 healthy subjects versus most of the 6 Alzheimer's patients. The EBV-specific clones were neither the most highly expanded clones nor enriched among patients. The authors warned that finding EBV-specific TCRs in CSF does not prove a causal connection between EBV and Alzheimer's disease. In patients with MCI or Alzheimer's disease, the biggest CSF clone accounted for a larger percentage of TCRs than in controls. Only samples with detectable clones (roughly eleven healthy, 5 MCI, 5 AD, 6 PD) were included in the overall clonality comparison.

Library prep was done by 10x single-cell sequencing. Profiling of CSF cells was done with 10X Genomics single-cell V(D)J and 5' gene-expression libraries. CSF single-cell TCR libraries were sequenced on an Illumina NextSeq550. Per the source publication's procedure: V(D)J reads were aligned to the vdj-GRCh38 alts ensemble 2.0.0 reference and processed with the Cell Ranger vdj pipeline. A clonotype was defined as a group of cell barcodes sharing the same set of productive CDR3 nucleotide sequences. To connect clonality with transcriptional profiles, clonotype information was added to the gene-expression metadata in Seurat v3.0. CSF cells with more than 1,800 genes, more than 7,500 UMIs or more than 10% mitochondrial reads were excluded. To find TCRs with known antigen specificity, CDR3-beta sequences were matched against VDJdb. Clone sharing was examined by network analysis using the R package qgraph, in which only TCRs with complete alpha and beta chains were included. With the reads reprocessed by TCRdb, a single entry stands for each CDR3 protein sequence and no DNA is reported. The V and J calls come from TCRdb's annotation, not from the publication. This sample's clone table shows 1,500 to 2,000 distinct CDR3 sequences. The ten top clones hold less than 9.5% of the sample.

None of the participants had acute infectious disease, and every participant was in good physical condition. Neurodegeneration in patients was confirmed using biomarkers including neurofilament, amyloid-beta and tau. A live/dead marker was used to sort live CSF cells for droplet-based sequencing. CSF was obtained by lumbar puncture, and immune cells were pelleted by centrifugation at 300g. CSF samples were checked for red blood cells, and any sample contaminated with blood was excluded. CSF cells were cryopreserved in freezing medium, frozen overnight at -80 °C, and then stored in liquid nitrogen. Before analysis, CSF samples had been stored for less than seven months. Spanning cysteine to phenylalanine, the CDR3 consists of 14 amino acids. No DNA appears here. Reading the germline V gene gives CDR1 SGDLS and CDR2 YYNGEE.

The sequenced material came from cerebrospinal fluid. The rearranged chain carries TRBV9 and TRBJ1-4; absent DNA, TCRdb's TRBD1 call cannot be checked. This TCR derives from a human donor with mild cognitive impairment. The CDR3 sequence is CASSSGWRDEKLFF.